These T cell receptor beta chains were read from a single sample in a study of blood T cell repertoires in COVID-19. TCRdb's copy holds only in-frame clones and misses some; the assay was immunoSEQ multiplex PCR. The data show 210,000 or so clones, with 80% seen just once and 4.3% held by the top ten. Sequencing was performed on PBMCs or T cells enriched from blood (not recorded which). Receptors originate from a young man with acute COVID-19. The CDR3 runs from the conserved cysteine through the conserved F or W. Fields, in order: clone size, D gene, J gene, V gene, CDR3 protein, CDR3 DNA. D genes are given only for firm matches. The listing skips clone size in some rows; elsewhere it reads once, few, many or a size class.

clone size: -; D gene: -; J gene: TRBJ1-3; V gene: TRBV11-2; CDR3 protein: CASSLVGPISGNTIYF; CDR3 DNA: TGTGCCAGCAGCTTAGTCGGTCCCATCTCTGGAAACACCATATATTTT
clone size: -; D gene: -; J gene: TRBJ2-5; V gene: TRBV10-2; CDR3 protein: CASSVPAGTQYF; CDR3 DNA: TGCGCCAGCAGTGTACCCGCGGGGACCCAGTACTTC
clone size: -; D gene: -; J gene: TRBJ2-7; V gene: TRBV30; CDR3 protein: CAADEVASYEQYF; CDR3 DNA: TGTGCCGCAGACGAGGTAGCCTCCTACGAGCAGTACTTC
clone size: -; D gene: -; J gene: TRBJ1-4; V gene: TRBV15; CDR3 protein: CATSRDKSAVPEKLFF; CDR3 DNA: TGTGCCACCAGCAGAGATAAGAGTGCCGTGCCTGAAAAACTGTTTTTT
clone size: -; D gene: TRBD1; J gene: TRBJ2-1; V gene: TRBV7-9; CDR3 protein: CASSPTGPSFDEQFF; CDR3 DNA: TGTGCCAGCAGCCCGACAGGGCCCAGTTTTGATGAGCAGTTCTTC
clone size: -; D gene: TRBD2; J gene: TRBJ2-7; V gene: TRBV10-2; CDR3 protein: CASSDSSGSHYEQYF; CDR3 DNA: TGCGCCAGCAGTGACTCTAGCGGGAGTCATTACGAGCAGTACTTC
clone size: -; D gene: TRBD2; J gene: TRBJ2-7; V gene: TRBV5-4; CDR3 protein: CASSLAGGYSEQYF; CDR3 DNA: TGTGCCAGCAGCCTAGCGGGGGGATATAGTGAGCAGTACTTC
clone size: -; D gene: -; J gene: TRBJ2-5; V gene: TRBV11-2; CDR3 protein: CASSQAGGLFETQYF; CDR3 DNA: TGTGCCAGCAGCCAGGCAGGGGGACTCTTTGAGACCCAGTACTTC
clone size: -; D gene: -; J gene: TRBJ1-1; V gene: TRBV28; CDR3 protein: CASSGTMYTEAFF; CDR3 DNA: TGTGCCAGCAGTGGGACTATGTACACTGAAGCTTTCTTT
clone size: -; D gene: -; J gene: TRBJ2-1; V gene: TRBV7-9; CDR3 protein: CASSLAGGHNEQFF; CDR3 DNA: TGTGCCAGCAGCTTAGCGGGGGGGCACAATGAGCAGTTCTTC
clone size: -; D gene: -; J gene: TRBJ2-7; V gene: TRBV18; CDR3 protein: CASSPLSNRVDEQYF; CDR3 DNA: TGTGCCAGCTCCCCATTGAGTAACAGGGTTGACGAGCAGTACTTC
clone size: -; D gene: TRBD2; J gene: TRBJ2-1; V gene: TRBV28; CDR3 protein: CASSLGRLAGGYNEQFF; CDR3 DNA: TGTGCCAGCAGTTTAGGGAGACTAGCGGGGGGCTACAATGAGCAGTTCTTC
clone size: -; D gene: TRBD2; J gene: TRBJ2-1; V gene: TRBV3-1/TRBV3-2; CDR3 protein: CASSQASGSYNEQFF; CDR3 DNA: TGTGCCAGCAGCCAAGCTAGCGGGTCCTACAATGAGCAGTTCTTC
clone size: -; D gene: -; J gene: TRBJ1-2; V gene: TRBV6-5; CDR3 protein: CASSYSTPGAGYGYTF; CDR3 DNA: TGTGCCAGCAGTTACTCGACACCAGGGGCCGGCTATGGCTACACCTTC
clone size: -; D gene: -; J gene: TRBJ2-3; V gene: TRBV3-1/TRBV3-2; CDR3 protein: CASSRNHFSADTQYF; CDR3 DNA: TGTGCCAGCAGCCGAAATCATTTTAGTGCAGATACGCAGTATTTT
clone size: -; D gene: TRBD1; J gene: TRBJ2-5; V gene: TRBV19; CDR3 protein: CASSKRGQGETQYF; CDR3 DNA: TGTGCCAGTAGTAAACGGGGACAGGGGGAGACCCAGTACTTC
clone size: -; D gene: -; J gene: TRBJ1-6; V gene: TRBV28; CDR3 protein: CASSSMNSPLHF; CDR3 DNA: TGTGCCAGCAGCAGTATGAATTCACCCCTCCACTTT
clone size: -; D gene: TRBD1; J gene: TRBJ1-2; V gene: TRBV2; CDR3 protein: CASSRTGLNYGYTF; CDR3 DNA: TGTGCCAGCAGTCGGACAGGATTGAACTATGGCTACACCTTC
clone size: few; D gene: TRBD1; J gene: TRBJ1-1; V gene: TRBV12-3/TRBV12-4; CDR3 protein: CASSEQGKSKAFF; CDR3 DNA: TGTGCCAGCAGCGAACAGGGGAAAAGTAAAGCTTTCTTT